This record looks at one T cell receptor (beta chain) sequence and its context. TCRdb keeps only in-frame clones here, not all; method: immunoSEQ multiplex PCR. The repertoire holds tens of thousands of clones, with about 78% as singletons. The data derive from a study of blood T cell repertoires in COVID-19. The germline gives CDR1 KGHDR, CDR2 SFDVKD. This CDR3 is built from 13 residues. The germline V and J ends were trimmed by 4 bases and 6 bases, with 10 bases remaining between them. Sequenced: peripheral blood. The rearrangement joins TRBV24-1 to TRBJ2-3; maybe TRBD1 (6 bases). This sequence originates from a man in his fifties or sixties with active or convalescent COVID-19. As DNA, the CDR3 is TGTGCCACCAGTGACCGGACAGAGGATACGCAGTATTTT. This gives the protein CATSDRTEDTQYF.